These 12 T cell receptor beta chains came from one sample sequenced in a study of blood T cell repertoires in COVID-19. Profiling relied on immunoSEQ multiplex PCR, and the TCRdb table lists in-frame clones only, not all of them. The data hold roughly 150,000 clones, with about 80% observed a single time. Sequenced sample: peripheral blood. These receptors were obtained from a man aged 70 or older with active or convalescent COVID-19.

This rearrangement joins TRBV7-9 to TRBJ1-1, with D uncertain. The V end was cut by 0 bases, the J end by 5 bases, with 10 bases between. The CDR3 is 14 residues long. Germline V gene data show CDR1 as SEHNR and CDR2 as FQNEAQ (reference sequence). In DNA, the CDR3 is TGTGCCAGCAGCTTAGCACTGGGGAGAACTGAAGCTTTCTTT. Amino acids: CASSLALGRTEAFF.

V gene TRBV7-8 combines with J gene TRBJ1-2, with D perhaps matching TRBD1 (5 bases). V gave up 5 bases and J gave up 3 bases, with 16 bases separating them. CDR3 size: 15 residues. Germline V lookup: CDR1 SGHVS, CDR2 FQNEAQ. The CDR3 nucleotides read TGTGCCAGCAGCCCCAGGGATCGGGTTGACTATGGCTACACCTTC. Protein product: CASSPRDRVDYGYTF. Based on the CDR3 plus reference TRBV7-8 and TRBJ1-2, the full variable domain is GAGVSQSPRYKVAKRGQDVALRCDPISGHVSLFWYQQALGQGPEFLTYFQNEAQLDKSGLPSDRFFAERPEGSVSTLKIQRTQQEDSAVYLCASSPRDRVDYGYTFGSGTRLTVV.

The CDR3, as DNA: TGCGCCAGCAGCCACAAGGGACAGGGGGTCATGAACACTGAAGCTTTCTTT. This gives the protein CASSHKGQGVMNTEAFF. The rearrangement links TRBV4-1 to TRBJ1-1; 11 bases map to TRBD1. V dropped 3 bases and J dropped 0; count of bases not matched to a gene: 6. Germline V lookup: CDR1 MGHRA, CDR2 YSYEKL. The CDR3 contains 17 residues.

The rearrangement joins TRBV30 to TRBJ2-7, with TRBD1 matching over 9 bases. Germline V CDR1 and CDR2: GTSNPN, SVGIG (reference sequence). The trim removed 2 bases at V and 6 bases at J, leaving 5 bases unmatched. The CDR3 spans 13 residues. The CDR3 reads CAWSSGTGIEQYF. In DNA, the CDR3 is TGTGCCTGGAGTTCCGGGACAGGGATCGAGCAGTACTTC.

V gene TRBV24-1 combines with J gene TRBJ2-2; 14 nucleotides match TRBD2. The V segment lost 5 bases and the J segment 6 bases; nucleotides outside the gene matches: 4. This CDR3 contains 16 residues. Germline V lookup: CDR1 KGHDR, CDR2 SFDVKD. CDR3: CATSGGLAGEPGELFF. The CDR3 DNA reads as TGTGCCACCAGTGGGGGACTAGCGGGAGAGCCCGGGGAGCTGTTTTTT.

The chain uses TRBV5-1 and TRBJ2-2; 10 nucleotides line up with TRBD1. The CDR3 is 15 amino acids. Germline CDR1 is SGHRS and CDR2 is YFSETQ. Trimming took 4 bases from V and 7 from J; bases not matched to a gene: 7. The CDR3 region is CASSQTGGAGGELFF. CDR3 bases: TGCGCCAGCAGCCAGACAGGGGGCGCAGGCGGGGAGCTGTTTTTT. The whole variable domain, filled in from reference TRBV5-1 and TRBJ2-2, reads KAGVTQTPRYLIKTRGQQVTLSCSPISGHRSVSWYQQTPGQGLQFLFEYFSETQRNKGNFPGRFSGRQFSNSRSEMNVSTLELGDSALYLCASSQTGGAGGELFFGEGSRLTVL.

The genes are TRBV5-1 and TRBJ1-1, with D hard to call. From germline, CDR1 is SGHRS and CDR2 YFSETQ. The length of the CDR3 is 14 residues. The V and J ends lost 1 base and 1 base respectively, with 8 bases between them. The CDR3 DNA sequence: TGCGCCAGCAGCTTGATCGGTGAGAACACTGAAGCTTTCTTT. Its protein product is CASSLIGENTEAFF.

The chain carries TRBV16 and TRBJ2-4; 9 bases map to TRBD1. V dropped 2 bases and J dropped 6; count of bases not matched to a gene: 5. There are 15 residues in the CDR3. The germline CDR1 and CDR2 sequences are KGHSY and FQNENV. CDR3 bases: TGTGCCAGCAGCCAAGTAAGGGGACAGGGAAACATTCAGTACTTC. It yields the protein CASSQVRGQGNIQYF.

This clone appeared once. The rearrangement joins TRBV11-3 to TRBJ2-3; TRBD2 matches 11 bases. The CDR3 is 18 residues long. The germline V gene has CDR1 SGHNT and CDR2 YENEEA. V lost 4 bases, J lost 0 bases, and 9 bases stayed unmatched. The CDR3 region has the DNA TGTGCCAGCAGCTCTAATAGCGGGGGGGCCTGGAGCACAGATACGCAGTATTTT. It specifies CASSSNSGGAWSTDTQYF.

CDR3: CASSLSSGNTEAFF. Here the CDR3 DNA reads TGTGCCAGCAGCTTGTCGTCCGGGAACACTGAAGCTTTCTTT. The chain employs TRBV5-4 and TRBJ1-1; no clear D gene. The CDR3 spans 14 residues. Germline assignment: CDR1 SGHNT and CDR2 YYREEE (reference sequence). V shed 1 base and J shed 1 base, with 8 bases lying between them.

DNA of the CDR3: TGTGCCAGCAGTTGGGGGACAGGGGGAGCTTTCTTT. Residues: CASSWGTGGAFF. This rearrangement joins TRBV28 to TRBJ1-1, with TRBD1 matching over 11 bases. The CDR3 spans 12 residues. Germline V CDR1 and CDR2: MDHEN, SYDVKM. The J segment lost 10 bases and the V segment lost 4 bases, leaving 2 bases of the junction unmatched.

Many counts were recorded for this clone. This chain joins TRBV5-5 and TRBJ1-6; D is possibly TRBD1 (5 bases). CDR1 is SGHKS and CDR2 is YYEKEE in the germline V gene (reference sequence). CDR3 length: 16 amino acids. V gave up 3 bases and J gave up 2 bases, with 12 bases separating them. CDR3: CASSWGGTTYNSPLHF. In DNA, the CDR3 is TGTGCCAGCAGCTGGGGGGGAACAACCTATAATTCACCCCTCCACTTT.